This entry lists 6 T cell receptor beta chains sequenced from one sample in a study of blood T cell repertoires in COVID-19. Clones were read by immunoSEQ multiplex PCR, and TCRdb kept only the in-frame ones, dropping some. The sample holds about 74,000 clones, 88% seen once. Material: peripheral blood. Every receptor here comes from a man aged 70 or older with active or convalescent COVID-19.

The CDR3 here is CASSYTGVAYEQYF. Written as DNA, the CDR3 is TGTGCCAGCAGTTACACGGGGGTTGCGTACGAGCAGTACTTC. J is TRBJ2-7 and V is TRBV6-6; perhaps TRBD2 as D (6 bases). Per germline, CDR1 MNHNY and CDR2 SVGAGI (reference sequence). The CDR3 totals 14 residues. V was trimmed by 2 bases and J by 4 bases, leaving 12 bases between them.

This chain uses TRBV10-3 with TRBJ2-1, with D uncertain. The length of the CDR3 is 13 residues. The germline V gene has CDR1 ENHRY and CDR2 SYGVKD. V lost 2 bases, J lost 9 bases, and 11 bases lay in between. CDR3 nucleotides: TGTGCCATCAGTGAGCCATTTGGCGGTGAGCAGTTCTTC. Residues: CAISEPFGGEQFF.

V usage is TRBV9 and J usage is TRBJ1-4; D might be TRBD1 (6 bases). V was shortened by 3 bases and J by 2 bases, with 11 bases between the two germline ends. CDR1 and CDR2 (germline): SGDLS, YYNGEE. The CDR3 has 15 residues. CDR3 sequence (DNA): TGTGCCAGCAGCGCAAGGGGGTCGACTAATGAAAAACTGTTTTTT. Amino acid sequence: CASSARGSTNEKLFF.

V and J are TRBV28 and TRBJ2-7; 7 positions match TRBD1. This CDR3 region has 17 residues. The V gene end was trimmed by 8 bases and the J gene end by 2 bases; junction bases not matched to a gene: 18. Per the germline V gene, CDR1 is MDHEN and CDR2 is SYDVKM. The DNA of the CDR3 is TGTGCCAGCGGTTCGCCGCATGACCCAGGGGGAGCCTACGAGCAGTACTTC. It specifies CASGSPHDPGGAYEQYF.

The chain recombines TRBV14 with TRBJ2-7; TRBD1 matches 9 bases. The V gene's germline CDR1 is SGHDN and CDR2 FVKESK. V gave up 1 base and J gave up 5 bases; unmatched junction bases: 9. The CDR3 is made up of 16 amino acids. DNA of the CDR3: TGTGCCAGCAGCCAAGTGGGACAGGGAAGGATTAACGAGCAGTACTTC. Its translation: CASSQVGQGRINEQYF.

The rearrangement joins TRBV7-9 to TRBJ1-4; D possibly corresponds to TRBD1 (5 bases). The V end was cut by 6 bases, the J end by 5 bases, with 13 bases between. From germline, CDR1 is SEHNR and CDR2 FQNEAQ (reference sequence). The CDR3 is 14 amino acids. CDR3 in amino acids: CASRNPGLNEKLFF. In DNA, the CDR3 is TGTGCCAGCAGAAATCCGGGACTGAATGAAAAACTGTTTTTT.